The rows below give T cell receptor beta chains drawn from one sample of a study of blood T cell repertoires in COVID-19. The assay was immunoSEQ multiplex PCR, and TCRdb's table has in-frame clones only and misses some. Altogether some 100,000 clones are present, roughly four fifths being singletons, with the ten largest covering around 7%. Material for sequencing was peripheral blood. The receptors here all came from a man aged 50-60 years with active or convalescent COVID-19. Both conserved end residues are part of each CDR3. D genes are given only for firm matches. Rows may omit the clone size; those that give it use once, few, many or a size class.

V gene	clone size	D gene	J gene	CDR3 DNA	CDR3 protein
TRBV2	.	.	TRBJ2-1	TGTGCCAGTACGGGCTTAAGGGGAAGAAATGAGCAGTTCTTC	CASTGLRGRNEQFF
TRBV7-6	.	.	TRBJ2-5	TGTGCCAGCAGCTTAGTCCGCAGAGAGACCCAGTACTTC	CASSLVRRETQYF
TRBV7-9	.	TRBD2	TRBJ2-5	TGTGCCAGCAGTTTTCGGTGGGAGGGAGAGACCCAGTACTTC	CASSFRWEGETQYF
TRBV29-1	.	.	TRBJ1-2	TGCAGCGCCGGGGGGTTAACGAATGGCTACACCTTC	CSAGGLTNGYTF
TRBV5-6	.	TRBD1	TRBJ2-5	TGTGCCAGCACCTACGGGTTACAGGGGGCTGGGGAGACCCAGTACTTC	CASTYGLQGAGETQYF
TRBV7-2	.	.	TRBJ2-2	TGTGCCAGCAGCTTAGACAGGCCGTTAGCGAACACCGGGGAGCTGTTTTTT	CASSLDRPLANTGELFF
TRBV7-2	.	.	TRBJ2-1	TGTGCCAGCAGCTCACGAGGGAAGCGGGAGCAGTTCTTC	CASSSRGKREQFF
TRBV27	.	TRBD2	TRBJ2-3	TGTGCCAGCAGTTTGCTAGCGGGGGGGCCAGAAGATACGCAGTATTTT	CASSLLAGGPEDTQYF
TRBV7-9	.	.	TRBJ1-6	TGTGCCAGCAGCTTTCGGCCCTTATATGGAGAACATTCACCCCTCCACTTT	CASSFRPLYGEHSPLHF
TRBV5-1	.	TRBD1	TRBJ1-6	TGCGCCAGCAGCAACACGGACAGGACCCCCCTCCACTTT	CASSNTDRTPLHF
TRBV10-1	few	TRBD1	TRBJ1-5	TGCGCCAGCAGTGGGACAGGGGCGAGCAATCAGCCCCAGCATTTT	CASSGTGASNQPQHF
TRBV13	.	TRBD1	TRBJ2-3	TGTGCCAGCAGCTTACAGGGGGCGGGGGATACGCAGTATTTT	CASSLQGAGDTQYF
TRBV19	once	TRBD1	TRBJ1-1	TGTGCCAGTAGCCCTCGGGACAGGGCGGCTTTCTTT	CASSPRDRAAFF
TRBV30	many	TRBD1	TRBJ1-6	TGTGCCTGGAAACAGGGGGGGAATTCACCCCTCCACTTT	CAWKQGGNSPLHF
TRBV2	.	TRBD2	TRBJ2-1	TGTGCCAGCAGGGAGACTAGCGGGGGTTTAAATGAGCAGTTCTTC	CASRETSGGLNEQFF
TRBV3-1/TRBV3-2	.	.	TRBJ1-1	TGTGCCAGCAGCCAAGATAGGCAACAGGGAAGGGCTTTCTTT	CASSQDRQQGRAFF
TRBV6-2/TRBV6-3	.	.	TRBJ2-1	TGTGCCAGCAGTTCGCAGACACCTTACAATGAGCAGTTCTTC	CASSSQTPYNEQFF
TRBV5-5	.	.	TRBJ1-4	TGTGCCAGCAGCTTGGTTTGGGACACAGCAGCAACTAATGAAAAACTGTTTTTT	CASSLVWDTAATNEKLFF
TRBV19	few	.	TRBJ2-3	TGTGCCAGCGGCCCCGACCGGGTTGGCACAGATACGCAGTATTTT	CASGPDRVGTDTQYF
TRBV19	.	.	TRBJ1-5	TGTGCCAGTAGTACCGACAGGTTCAATCAGCCCCAGCATTTT	CASSTDRFNQPQHF
TRBV29-1	.	TRBD1	TRBJ2-3	TGCAGCGTTGTAGGGACAGGGGGTGATACGCAGTATTTT	CSVVGTGGDTQYF
TRBV5-4	.	.	TRBJ1-2	TGTGCCAGCAGCTTGGGCGGGGGTTTTTATGGCTACACCTTC	CASSLGGGFYGYTF
TRBV28	.	.	TRBJ1-5	TGTGCCAGCAACCCCCGGGGATATCGGGTTAATCAGCCCCAGCATTTT	CASNPRGYRVNQPQHF
TRBV7-2	.	TRBD1	TRBJ2-2	TGTGCCAGCAGCCGGGGCAGGGGGCAGGGCGGGGAGCTGTTTTTT	CASSRGRGQGGELFF
TRBV28	.	TRBD1	TRBJ1-6	TGTGCCAGCTTGGGGACAGTGAACCTGTCACCCCTCCACTTT	CASLGTVNLSPLHF
TRBV5-1	few	TRBD2	TRBJ2-3	TGCGCCAGCAGCCCCCGGTCTAGCGGGGGCACAGATACGCAGTATTTT	CASSPRSSGGTDTQYF
TRBV7-2	.	.	TRBJ1-5	TGTGCCAGCAGCTTAGCAGGGCAGGGTAATCAGCCCCAGCATTTT	CASSLAGQGNQPQHF
TRBV4-2	.	TRBD1	TRBJ1-1	TGTGCCAGCACGGGACAGCCTAACACTGAAGCTTTCTTT	CASTGQPNTEAFF
TRBV6-1	.	.	TRBJ1-2	TGTGCCAGCAGTGACGGGAGGACTAACTATGGCTACACCTTC	CASSDGRTNYGYTF
TRBV6-6	.	.	TRBJ2-7	TGTGCCAGCAGTTACGGGCCGACAGCCTACGAGCAGTACTTC	CASSYGPTAYEQYF
TRBV19	.	TRBD1	TRBJ2-1	TGTGCCAGTAGTAGGGCCAGGGGGCGCGATGAGCAGTTCTTC	CASSRARGRDEQFF
TRBV6-2/TRBV6-3	few	.	TRBJ2-1	TGTGCCAGCAGTTCCGCGGGACCCATACGAAATGAGCAGTTCTTC	CASSSAGPIRNEQFF